The table lists the clone carrying this TCR beta chain with a few counts. Antigen specificity is unknown. This entry is derived from a study of T-cell reconstitution after alpha-beta-depleted transplantation in children. Overall study results and limits: Alpha-beta T cells present about two months after transplant were reported to originate from several hundred expanded graft clones. T-cell counts and diversity at one year following transplant were attributed mainly to newly produced T cells. From surviving recipient T cells and thymic progenitors came the high day-60 TCRbeta diversity observed in some patients.

Using unique molecular identifiers, the investigators prepared the TCRbeta library. TCRdb re-called the PCR reads through MiXCR, storing one row per CDR3 protein. Here the sample spans more than 400,000 distinct CDR3 sequences, approximately 10% being singletons. Trimming took 2 bases from V and 0 from J; bases not matched to a gene: 13. Germline assignment: CDR1 LGHNA and CDR2 YSLEER. The CDR3 extends over 18 amino acids. The chain has TRBV4-3 and TRBJ2-7; 7 bases agree with TRBD2. This TCR was recovered from a female patient between 2 and 15 years old who had a stem cell transplant for aplastic anemia, so the T cells may come from the graft donor. The source was PBMCs, mostly from graft donor cells, collected 180 days after TCRalphabeta/CD19-depleted stem cell transplant. The CDR3 nucleotides are TGCGCCAGCAGCCAAAAGGAGGGCGGGAGCGACCCCTCCTACGAGCAGTACGTC. The encoded protein is CASSQKEGGSDPSYEQYV.